This T cell receptor (beta chain) was found in a study of a mutant IDH1 vaccine in newly diagnosed glioma. Study as a whole: Radiotherapy alone preceded vaccination by 4-6 weeks; alternatively, vaccination started with temozolomide cycles.

V lost 3 bases and J lost 7, with 13 bases in between. Germline V gives CDR1 LNHDA, CDR2 SQIVND (reference sequence). CDR3 length: 15 residues. On this clone: Its antigen is unknown.

The method was immunoSEQ multiplex PCR; TCRdb's version includes in-frame clones alone and lacks a portion of them. Seen here are fewer than 70,000 clones, 75% to 90% observed once, and the top ten hold around 4.4%. Specified time point: week 5, during vaccination. What each vaccine dose contained was 300 ug of mutant IDH1 20-mer peptide, accompanied by topical imiquimod. Points from the study as a whole: Pseudoprogression looked unconnected to shifts in top peripheral T cell clonotypes.

The source material was PBMCs, sampled from a glioma patient whose treatment included an IDH1 peptide vaccine. The sequence was collected from a woman between 35 and 50 years old with glioma. This chain links TRBV19 with TRBJ1-6, with D perhaps matching TRBD1 (6 bases). For the CDR3, the DNA is TGTGCCAGTAGTATCACTCGACAGGCCAATTCACCCCTCCACTTT. This encodes CASSITRQANSPLHF.